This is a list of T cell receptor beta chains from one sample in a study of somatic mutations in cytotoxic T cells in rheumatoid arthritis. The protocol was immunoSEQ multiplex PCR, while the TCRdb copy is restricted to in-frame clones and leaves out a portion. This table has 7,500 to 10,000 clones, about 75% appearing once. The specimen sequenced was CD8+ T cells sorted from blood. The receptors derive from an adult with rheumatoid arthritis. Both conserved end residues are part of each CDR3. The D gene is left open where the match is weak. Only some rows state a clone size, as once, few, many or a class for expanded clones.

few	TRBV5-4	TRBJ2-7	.	CASSLDHSAEQYF	TGTGCCAGCAGCTTGGACCATTCTGCCGAGCAGTACTTC
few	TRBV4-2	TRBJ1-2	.	CASSQVEGGIGGYTF	TGTGCCAGCAGCCAAGTCGAGGGGGGAATTGGCGGCTACACCTTC
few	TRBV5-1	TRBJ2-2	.	CASYGYTNTGELFF	TGCGCCAGCTACGGCTACACGAACACCGGGGAGCTGTTTTTT
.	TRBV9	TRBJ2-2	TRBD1	CASSATGAGRGELFF	TGTGCCAGCAGCGCTACAGGGGCGGGCAGGGGGGAGCTGTTTTTT
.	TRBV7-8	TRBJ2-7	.	CASSSFRREQYF	TGTGCCAGCAGTTCGTTTAGGAGAGAGCAGTACTTC
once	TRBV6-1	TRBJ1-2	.	CASSDEGYYGYTF	TGTGCCAGCAGTGATGAGGGATACTATGGCTACACCTTC
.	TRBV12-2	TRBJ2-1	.	CASRFGTGGYNEQFF	TGTGCAAGTCGCTTTGGGACAGGGGGATACAATGAGCAGTTCTTC
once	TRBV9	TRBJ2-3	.	CASSVLDRLSTDTQYF	TGTGCCAGCAGCGTATTAGACCGACTCAGCACAGATACGCAGTATTTT
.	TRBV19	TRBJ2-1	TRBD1	CASSGTVNNEQFF	TGTGCCAGTAGTGGGACAGTAAACAATGAGCAGTTCTTC
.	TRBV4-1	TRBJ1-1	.	CASSQHINTEAFF	TGCGCCAGCAGCCAGCACATTAACACTGAAGCTTTCTTT
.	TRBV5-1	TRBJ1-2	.	CASSLDFNYGYTF	TGCGCCAGCAGCTTGGACTTTAATTATGGCTACACCTTC
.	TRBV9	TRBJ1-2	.	CASSTDAVYYGYTF	TGTGCCAGCAGCACAGACGCCGTATACTATGGCTACACCTTC
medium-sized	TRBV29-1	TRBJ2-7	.	CSVDVGQGYEQYF	TGCAGCGTTGATGTGGGGCAGGGCTACGAGCAGTACTTC
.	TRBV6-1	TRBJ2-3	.	CASSEGQGFITDTQYF	TGTGCCAGCAGTGAAGGCCAGGGGTTTATCACAGATACGCAGTATTTT
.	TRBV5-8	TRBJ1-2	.	CASSPDSGDLSLGYTF	TGTGCCAGCAGTCCGGACTCAGGGGACCTTTCCCTTGGCTACACCTTC
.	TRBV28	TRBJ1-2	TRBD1	CASSPRQGNGYTF	TGTGCCAGCAGTCCGCGACAGGGGAATGGCTACACCTTC
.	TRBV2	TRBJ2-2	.	CATPGNTGELFF	TGTGCCACCCCGGGAAACACCGGGGAGCTGTTTTTT
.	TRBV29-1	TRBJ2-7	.	CSAPSYRVTYEQYF	TGCAGCGCTCCCTCCTACAGGGTTACCTACGAGCAGTACTTC
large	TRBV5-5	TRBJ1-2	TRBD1	CASSMRTGSDYGYTF	TGTGCCAGCAGCATGCGGACAGGGTCCGACTATGGCTACACCTTC
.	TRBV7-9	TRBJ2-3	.	CASSSRDNTDTQYF	TGTGCCAGCAGCTCCCGGGACAACACAGATACGCAGTATTTT
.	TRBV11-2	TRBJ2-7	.	CASSTGQITYEQYF	TGTGCCAGCAGCACCGGACAGATCACCTACGAGCAGTACTTC
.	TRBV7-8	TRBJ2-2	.	CASSIRQDTGELFF	TGTGCCAGCAGCATCAGACAGGACACCGGGGAGCTGTTTTTT
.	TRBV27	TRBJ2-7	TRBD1	CASSPLAGTGIYEQYF	TGTGCCAGCAGCCCCCTCGCCGGGACAGGGATTTACGAGCAGTACTTC
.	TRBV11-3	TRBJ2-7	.	CASSLAPNSDEQYF	TGTGCCAGCAGCTTAGCGCCCAACTCGGACGAGCAGTACTTC
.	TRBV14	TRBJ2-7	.	CASSQGWGDYEQYF	TGTGCCAGCAGCCAAGGCTGGGGTGATTACGAGCAGTACTTC
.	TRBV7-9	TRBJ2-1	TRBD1	CVLADRGLGDEQFF	TGTGTCTTAGCGGACAGGGGGCTAGGAGATGAGCAGTTCTTC